Listed here is a single TCR beta chain. Its antigen is not yet known. One base away there is no much larger clone; base qualities are not given. This sample's time point label indicates: baseline before first vaccination. Vaccinee samples came from UK trials COV001 and COV002, including a single-blind randomized controlled phase 2/3 trial of AZD1222 (ChAdOx1 nCoV-19) in healthy adults. For TCRbeta chain sequencing, PBMC samples were collected from trial participants at day 0 and at day 28 after the second dose. The entry originates in a study of T cell responses to AZD1222 COVID-19 vaccine (TCRdb year 2021). Concerning the study at large: AZD1222 recipients given second doses at about 4 weeks or at about 12 weeks were pooled, since spike-specific TCR depth and breadth were not found to differ between the two schedules. Trial participants were enrolled by age into 18-55, 56-69 and 70-plus year subgroups, with approximately 160, 26 and 62 TCR-sequenced participants respectively. TCR sequencing covered more than 230 trial participants: about 210 given two doses of AZD1222 and approximately 26 given two doses of MenACWY control vaccine.

The CDR3 regions of human TCRbeta chains were analyzed by immunosequencing. The study's processing was this. Repertoire TCRs were matched against a reference library of SARS-CoV-2-specific TCRs generated with the MIRA antigen-specificity platform. Breadth was defined as the fraction of unique TCRs that were SARS-CoV-2-associated. Depth was defined as the fraction of total T cells that were SARS-CoV-2-associated. Using the MIRA data, each spike-specific TCR was assigned both to the spike region to which the TCR was reactive and to a CD4 or CD8 class. Log10-transformed breadth and depth values were compared by one-way ANOVA with Sidak's multiple comparisons tests. This is the immuneACCESS table as TCRdb keeps it, with only in-frame sequences that have V and J called. A part of the clones is gone; compared with another copy, unresolved V genes explain less than half, and the rest is unexplained. That table gives V, J and clone size, and the DNA gave D and trimming. Counted in this sample were 100,000 or so clones; about 93% of them appeared once. Of the sample, more than 2% falls within the top ten clones.

Broad study findings and their caveats: Reportedly, almost half of the unique spike-specific TCRs recognized epitopes lying outside the regions that are mutated in the B.1.351 and B.1.1.7 variants. The 56-69-year group was small, and its depth increase did not reach significance, likely because of low power. A significant rise in spike-specific TCR breadth and depth was observed after two AZD1222 doses relative to day 0 and relative to MenACWY recipients. Because no samples from the day 14 peak response were available, repertoires could be characterized only after the peak T cell response. Most participants were white British and females outnumbered males, and the authors suggested that clonal diversity may have been underestimated. The whole spike protein was spanned by vaccine-associated CD4 TCRs, and dominant responses were seen in regions 160-218 and 743-854. Conclusions about previously exposed vaccinees were limited because only 6 or 7 AZD1222 recipients were SARS-CoV-2 seropositive at baseline.

As encoded in the germline V gene, CDR1 is MDHEN while CDR2 is SYDVKM. V sheds 8 bases and J sheds 7 bases, leaving 12 bases between their ends. Including the terminal cysteine and phenylalanine, the CDR3 comprises 12 residues. Solely the CDR3 DNA is kept, with 36 bases framed from the first base. The sequence came from an adult in good health. Rearrangement joined TRBV28 to TRBJ1-3, with no reliable assignment of the D segment. The specimen comprised peripheral blood, sampled on day 0 of AZD1222 vaccination. The sequenced DNA is TGTGCCAGCGGGGTCGTCAGGAACACCATATATTTT. Its product reads: CASGVVRNTIYF.